This section outlines one T cell receptor (beta chain) sequence together with its context. The antigen is not known. This CDR3 is 13 amino acids long. CDR1 is SNHLY, CDR2 FYNNEI, per germline. The V and J ends lost 7 bases and 2 bases respectively, with 11 bases between them. The library was made from cDNA and included unique molecular identifiers. T cells numbering about 0.95 to 11 million gave rise to 400,000 to 550,000 cDNA molecules. TCRdb reanalysed the PCR reads using MiXCR and keeps one entry per CDR3 protein. Of about 200,000 distinct CDR3 sequences in the sample, 29% were seen once. These data are taken from a study of post-analysis software for immune sequencing data. Study at large: Progressive-relapsing, secondary progressive and relapsing-remitting multiple sclerosis were among the disease courses included. Study-wide points: Roughly 5 TRBV segments, including TRBV5-6, TRBV5-1 and TRBV20-1, were more frequent in patients than controls. Normalized Chao1 diversity was significantly reduced in patients versus controls. F measure showed strong co-clustering of same-batch samples.

This TCR came from a girl aged 2-17 years with multiple sclerosis. The sample comprised blood. The V call is TRBV2, the J call TRBJ1-2; D not resolved. The CDR3 DNA reads as TGTGCCAGCATCAGAGGGAACAACTATGGCTACACCTTC. This codes for CASIRGNNYGYTF. Filled out from reference TRBV2 and TRBJ1-2, the complete variable domain reads EPEVTQTPSHQVTQMGQEVILRCVPISNHLYFYWYRQILGQKVEFLVSFYNNEISEKSEIFDDQFSVERPDGSNFTLKIRSTKLEDSAMYFCASIRGNNYGYTFGSGTRLTVV.